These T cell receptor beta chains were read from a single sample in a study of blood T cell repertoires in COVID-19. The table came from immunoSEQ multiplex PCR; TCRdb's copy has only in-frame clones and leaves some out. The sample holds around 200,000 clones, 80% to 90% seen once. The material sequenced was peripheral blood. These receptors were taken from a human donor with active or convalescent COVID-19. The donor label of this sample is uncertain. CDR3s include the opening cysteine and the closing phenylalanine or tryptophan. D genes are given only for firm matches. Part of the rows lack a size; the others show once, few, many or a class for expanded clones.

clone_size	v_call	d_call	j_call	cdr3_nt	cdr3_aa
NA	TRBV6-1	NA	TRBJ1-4	TGTGCCAGCAGTGAAGGTGCGGGACGCACAGAAAAACTGTTTTTT	CASSEGAGRTEKLFF
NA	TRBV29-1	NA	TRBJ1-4	TGCAGCGTTGAAGATATCAAGGGGCCTGGTGAAAAACTGTTTTTT	CSVEDIKGPGEKLFF
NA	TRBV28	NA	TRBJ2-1	TGTGCCAGCAGTTTACCCAGGGGCAATGAGCAGTTCTTC	CASSLPRGNEQFF
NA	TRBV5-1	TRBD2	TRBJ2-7	TGCGCCAGCAGCACTCTAGCGGGGGGGAGCTCCTACGAGCAGTACTTC	CASSTLAGGSSYEQYF
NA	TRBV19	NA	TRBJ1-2	TGTGCCAGTAGTACGGACAGAAACTATGGCTACACCTTC	CASSTDRNYGYTF
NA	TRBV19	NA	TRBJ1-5	TGTGCCAGTAGTAAGAGGGAAAAACATCAGCCCCAGCATTTT	CASSKREKHQPQHF
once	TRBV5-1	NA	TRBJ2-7	TGCGCCAGCAGCACCCCCGGAGCCCCCTACGAGCAGTACTTC	CASSTPGAPYEQYF
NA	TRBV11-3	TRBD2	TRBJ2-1	TGTGCCAGCAGCTTCGGGGGGGGAGTGCGGGAGCAGTTCTTC	CASSFGGGVREQFF
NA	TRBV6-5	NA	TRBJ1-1	TGTGCCAGCAGCTTTGAGGGGGCTGAAGCTTTCTTT	CASSFEGAEAFF
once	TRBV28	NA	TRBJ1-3	TGTGCCAGCAGTTTATCGAGGATCTCTGGAAACACCATATATTTT	CASSLSRISGNTIYF
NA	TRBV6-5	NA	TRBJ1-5	TGTGCCAGCAGTTACTCGCCAACTCGGGGTGAGCCCCAGCATTTT	CASSYSPTRGEPQHF
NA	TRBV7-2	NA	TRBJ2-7	TGTGCCAGCAGCTACCGGAGGGGCGCCTACGAGCAGTACTTC	CASSYRRGAYEQYF
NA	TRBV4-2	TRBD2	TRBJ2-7	TGTGCCAGCAGCCACATGGGAACTAGCGACCACGAGCAGTACTTC	CASSHMGTSDHEQYF
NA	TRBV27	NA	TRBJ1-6	TGTGCCAGCAGTTTAGGGGCGACAAAGCATTCACCCCTCCACTTT	CASSLGATKHSPLHF
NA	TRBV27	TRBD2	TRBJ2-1	TGTGCCAGCAGTTTCCAGGGGACTAGCGGACCCAATGAGCAGTTCTTC	CASSFQGTSGPNEQFF
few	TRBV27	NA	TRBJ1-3	TGTGCCAGCAGGGAATCAGGGGCTGGAAACACCATATATTTT	CASRESGAGNTIYF
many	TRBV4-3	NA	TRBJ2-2	TGCGCCAGCAGCCAAACACTAAACAGGGAGTTTCGCACCGGGGAGCTGTTTTTT	CASSQTLNREFRTGELFF
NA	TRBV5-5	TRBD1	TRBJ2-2	TGTGCCAGCAGCTTTTTACCCACAGGGGGCCCGAACACCGGGGAGCTGTTTTTT	CASSFLPTGGPNTGELFF
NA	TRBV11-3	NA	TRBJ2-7	TGTGCCAGCAGCCCTGGACTCCCTAGTTACGAGCAGTACTTC	CASSPGLPSYEQYF
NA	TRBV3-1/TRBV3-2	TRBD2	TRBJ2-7	TGTGCCAGCAGCCAAGGTCCCGGGACTATGCTTAGTGAGCAGTACTTC	CASSQGPGTMLSEQYF
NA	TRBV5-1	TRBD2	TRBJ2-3	TGCGCCAGCAGCCCTCGGGGGGGCCGTGATACGCAGTATTTT	CASSPRGGRDTQYF
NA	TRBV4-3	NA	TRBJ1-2	TGCGCCAGCAGCCAAGATTCGCCAGGGGAAGGGGGCTACACCTTC	CASSQDSPGEGGYTF
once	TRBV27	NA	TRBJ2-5	TGTGCCAGCAGTTCGTGGGGCAGCCAAGAGACCCAGTACTTC	CASSSWGSQETQYF
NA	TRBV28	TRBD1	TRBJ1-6	TGTGCCAGCAGTTTGGGACAGCTTGACTATAATTCACCCCTCCACTTT	CASSLGQLDYNSPLHF
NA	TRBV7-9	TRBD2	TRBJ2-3	TGTGCCAGCAGCTTAGGACTAGCGGGCCCATCAGATACGCAGTATTTT	CASSLGLAGPSDTQYF
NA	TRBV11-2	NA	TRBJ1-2	TGTGCCAGCAGCTTAGATCCGGGTAGCAACTATGGCTACACCTTC	CASSLDPGSNYGYTF
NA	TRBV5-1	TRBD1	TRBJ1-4	TGCGCCAGCAGCCTTGAAGTCGCAAGGGGGCAGAATGAAAAACTGTTTTTT	CASSLEVARGQNEKLFF
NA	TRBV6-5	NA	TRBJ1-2	TGTGCCAGCAGTTACCGGGAGACCAACTATGGCTACACCTTC	CASSYRETNYGYTF
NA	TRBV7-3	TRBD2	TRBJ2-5	TGTGCCAGCAGCTTAATTTGGGGGAGGGTGCGAGAGACCCAGTACTTC	CASSLIWGRVRETQYF
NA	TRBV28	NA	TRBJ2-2	TGTGCCAGCAGTCCGGGATATCGCCCCCCCGGGGAGCTGTTTTTT	CASSPGYRPPGELFF
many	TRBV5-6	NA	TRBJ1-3	TGTGCCAGCAGCCTCTCTGGAAACACCATATATTTT	CASSLSGNTIYF
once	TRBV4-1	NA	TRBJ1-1	TGCGCCAGCATCCTCGGGCCGGGACAACCCATGAACACTGAAGCTTTCTTT	CASILGPGQPMNTEAFF
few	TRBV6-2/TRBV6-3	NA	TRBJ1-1	TGTGCCAGCAGTGACAGGGAAGCTTTCTTT	CASSDREAFF
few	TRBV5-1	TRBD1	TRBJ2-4	TGCGCCAGCAGCTTACCAGGACAGGGCGGCGCCAAAAACATTCAGTACTTC	CASSLPGQGGAKNIQYF
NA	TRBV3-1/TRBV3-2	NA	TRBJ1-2	TGTGCCAGCAGCCAAGCGCGGTATGGCTACACCTTC	CASSQARYGYTF
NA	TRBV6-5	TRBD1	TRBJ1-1	TGTGCCAGCAGTTTACAGGGGGCGGACACTGAAGCTTTCTTT	CASSLQGADTEAFF
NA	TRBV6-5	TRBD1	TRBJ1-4	TGTGCCAGCAGCCATGACAGGGCGAATGAAAAACTGTTTTTT	CASSHDRANEKLFF
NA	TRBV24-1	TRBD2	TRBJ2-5	TGTGCCCCCCCGAGGGCTAGCGGGAGGGTCGCAGAGACCCAGTACTTC	CAPPRASGRVAETQYF
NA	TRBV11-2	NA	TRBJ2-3	TGTGCCAGCAGCCTTATACGGGGGGCCCAACGGTTGGATACGCAGTATTTT	CASSLIRGAQRLDTQYF
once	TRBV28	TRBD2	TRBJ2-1	TGTGCCAGCATCGGGACTAGCGGGAGGGCCGGGTCCTACAATGAGCAGTTCTTC	CASIGTSGRAGSYNEQFF
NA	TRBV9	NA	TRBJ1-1	TGTGCCAGCAGCGCCGATCCGGGATTGAACACTGAAGCTTTCTTT	CASSADPGLNTEAFF